One and the same sample provided the 25 T cell receptor beta chains below, sequenced in a study of blood T cell repertoires in COVID-19. Assay used: immunoSEQ multiplex PCR; TCRdb lists only in-frame clones, some missing. The data show approximately 200,000 clones, around 90% seen once. The source material was PBMCs or T cells enriched from blood (not recorded which). The receptors derive from a man younger than 35 with acute COVID-19.

The chain couples TRBV9 to TRBJ2-3; a possible D gene is TRBD2 (5 bases). With 4 bases removed from V and 1 base from J, the gap between germline ends came to 10 bases. CDR1 is SGDLS, CDR2 YYNGEE, per germline. The CDR3 has 14 amino acids. The chain's CDR3 is CASSPGLGTDTQYF. CDR3 nucleotides: TGTGCCAGCAGCCCCGGACTCGGCACAGATACGCAGTATTTT.

The table lists this clone with a count of one. This chain links TRBV18 with TRBJ2-7; D is perhaps TRBD2 (5 bases). Trimming removed 6 bases at V and 3 bases at J, with 18 bases between. The CDR3 runs 15 residues. Germline V CDR1 and CDR2: KGHSH, LQKENI. CDR3 in amino acids: CASSPGYTGSYEQYF. The CDR3 bases are TGTGCCAGCTCTCCGGGGTATACTGGTAGCTACGAGCAGTACTTC.

CDR3 sequence: CATSDTGQGGYGYTF. In DNA form, the CDR3 reads TGTGCCACCAGTGATACGGGACAGGGAGGGTATGGCTACACCTTC. The chain has TRBV24-1 and TRBJ1-2, with 9 bases lining up with TRBD1. The length of the CDR3 is 15 residues. J was trimmed by 5 bases and V by 3 bases; bases with no gene match: 6. The germline V gene has CDR1 KGHDR and CDR2 SFDVKD.

The chain is built from TRBV6-2 or TRBV6-3 and TRBJ2-2; D is undetermined. Trimming removed 4 bases at V and 8 bases at J, with 14 bases between. Germline V lookup: CDR1 MNHEY, CDR2 SVGEGT. This CDR3 comprises 14 residues. The CDR3 is CASSFSGGRGELFF. DNA for the CDR3: TGTGCCAGCAGTTTCTCCGGCGGCCGAGGGGAGCTGTTTTTT.

The V and J genes are TRBV11-2 and TRBJ1-6; 8 nucleotides line up with TRBD1. Germline trimming cut 5 bases from V and 7 bases from J; bases unmatched to any gene: 16. Germline V CDR1 and CDR2: SGHAT, FQNNGV. This CDR3 comprises 18 residues. CDR3 DNA sequence: TGTGCCAGCAGCCAATTTCCGAAGGGGACAGGCAGAAATTCACCCCTCCACTTT. It is translated as CASSQFPKGTGRNSPLHF.

The J gene is TRBJ2-3, the V gene TRBV4-2; D remains unclear. Germline loops: CDR1 LGHNA, CDR2 YNFKEQ. The CDR3 length is 14 residues. Between the trimmed V and J ends, which lost 0 bases and 4 bases, there was a span of 8 bases. The CDR3 loop is CASSQDRPADTQYF. CDR3 coding DNA: TGTGCCAGCAGCCAAGACAGGCCCGCAGATACGCAGTATTTT.

The chain employs TRBV30 and TRBJ1-1; the D gene is possibly TRBD1 (6 bases). Trimming left V 2 bases short and J 0 bases short, with 10 bases between. Germline CDR1 and CDR2: GTSNPN and SVGIG (reference sequence). The length of the CDR3 is 14 residues. The CDR3 DNA follows: TGTGCCTGGAGTAGACAGGTCCTGAACACTGAAGCTTTCTTT. It encodes CAWSRQVLNTEAFF.

V gene TRBV10-2 combines with J gene TRBJ1-2, with D perhaps TRBD1 (6 bases). Germline V lookup: CDR1 WSHSY, CDR2 SAAADI. This CDR3 is built from 14 residues. Trimming took 2 bases from V and 1 from J, leaving 8 bases between them. In nucleotides, the CDR3 is TGCGCCAGCAGTGAGGGCAGGGGTAACTATGGCTACACCTTC. Its translation: CASSEGRGNYGYTF.

This rearrangement joins TRBV9 to TRBJ2-5; 7 nucleotides align to TRBD2. The CDR3 contains 14 residues. Germline lookup yields CDR1 SGDLS and CDR2 YYNGEE. Trimming at V came to 3 bases and at J to 6 bases, leaving 8 bases not matched to a gene. The CDR3 spells CASSAALATQTQYF. The CDR3 region has the DNA TGTGCCAGCAGCGCCGCACTAGCGACACAGACCCAGTACTTC.

In this sample, this clone turned up a few times. The genes are TRBV5-1 and TRBJ2-2; 11 nucleotides match TRBD1. Trimming removed 4 bases from V and 4 bases from J; junction bases left unmatched: 9. This CDR3 has 17 amino acids. Germline-derived CDR1 and CDR2 are SGHRS and YFSETQ. CDR3 nucleotides: TGCGCCAGCAGCGTCCCCGGGACAGGGGGGGGCACCGGGGAGCTGTTTTTT. Translating gives CASSVPGTGGGTGELFF. Filled out from reference TRBV5-1 and TRBJ2-2, the complete variable domain reads KAGVTQTPRYLIKTRGQQVTLSCSPISGHRSVSWYQQTPGQGLQFLFEYFSETQRNKGNFPGRFSGRQFSNSRSEMNVSTLELGDSALYLCASSVPGTGGGTGELFFGEGSRLTVL.

The rearrangement links TRBV30 to TRBJ2-7; D is undetermined. The V and J ends lost 0 bases and 6 bases respectively, with 9 bases between them. Germline CDR1 reads GTSNPN; CDR2 reads SVGIG (reference sequence). The CDR3 runs to 12 residues. In nucleotides, the CDR3 is TGTGCCTGGAGTGTACAGCTCGGCGAGCAGTACTTC. Translation gives CAWSVQLGEQYF.

The chain uses TRBV19 and TRBJ2-7; 8 nucleotides agree with TRBD2. Germline loops: CDR1 LNHDA, CDR2 SQIVND (reference sequence). The CDR3 length is 14 residues. Trimming cost V 6 bases and J 7 bases; bases outside gene matches: 11. This CDR3 reads CASSLTSATTEQYF. The CDR3 DNA reads as TGTGCCAGTAGCTTGACTAGCGCGACGACGGAGCAGTACTTC. The complete variable domain, with remaining parts taken from reference TRBV19 and TRBJ2-7, reads DGGITQSPKYLFRKEGQNVTLSCEQNLNHDAMYWYRQDPGQGLRLIYYSQIVNDFQKGDIAEGYSVSREKKESFPLTVTSAQKNPTAFYLCASSLTSATTEQYFGPGTRLTVT.

J is TRBJ1-4 and V is TRBV28; D is unclear. The germline V gene has CDR1 MDHEN and CDR2 SYDVKM. V gave up 11 bases and J gave up 8 bases, with 27 bases separating them. CDR3 size: 16 residues. The CDR3 region has the DNA TGTGCCTCCTCTGCTCCAGGTTCGGCAAATTACGAAAAACTGTTTTTT. Amino acids: CASSAPGSANYEKLFF.

The chain recombines TRBV5-8 with TRBJ1-5, with D possibly TRBD1 on 6 matching bases. This CDR3 spans 14 amino acids. The V gene lost 5 bases and the J gene lost 0 bases, with 9 bases spanning the gap. Germline lookup yields CDR1 SGHTS and CDR2 YDEGEE. The CDR3 loop is CASRNRDSNQPQHF. The CDR3, as DNA: TGTGCCAGCAGGAACAGGGATAGCAATCAGCCCCAGCATTTT.

This clone was seen a few times. V and J are TRBV18 and TRBJ2-7, with unresolved D. The CDR3 length is 12 residues. V shed 3 bases and J shed 4 bases, with 7 bases lying between them. From germline, CDR1 is KGHSH and CDR2 LQKENI. The CDR3 region is CASSPQDYEQYF. The CDR3 bases are TGTGCCAGCTCACCCCAGGATTACGAGCAGTACTTC.

The J gene is TRBJ2-5, the V gene TRBV10-1, with 11 bases lining up with TRBD2. The CDR3 sequence is 16 residues long. The J segment lost 3 bases and the V segment lost 0 bases, leaving 3 bases of the junction unmatched. Germline-derived CDR1 and CDR2 are WNHNN and SYGVQD (reference sequence). The DNA of the CDR3 is TGCGCCAGCAGTGAGTCGACTAGCGGGGTTAAAGAGACCCAGTACTTC. It encodes CASSESTSGVKETQYF.

The V gene is TRBV30, the J gene TRBJ1-1; D gene unclear. V lost 1 base, J lost 2 bases, and 11 bases lay in between. Germline values: CDR1 GTSNPN, CDR2 SVGIG (reference sequence). The CDR3 is made up of 14 amino acids. CDR3 sequence: CAWSAYSKNTEAFF. The CDR3 DNA follows: TGTGCCTGGAGTGCCTACTCAAAAAACACTGAAGCTTTCTTT.

V gene TRBV6-6 combines with J gene TRBJ2-5; the match to TRBD2 covers 12 bases. Germline V CDR1 and CDR2: MNHNY, SVGAGI (reference sequence). Unmatched junction bases numbered 4, after V lost 4 bases and J lost 1 base. This CDR3 region has 16 residues. CDR3 amino acids: CASSLTSGRPQETQYF. The CDR3 DNA reads TGTGCCAGCAGTTTGACTAGCGGGAGACCCCAAGAGACCCAGTACTTC.

The chain employs TRBV12-3 or TRBV12-4 and TRBJ1-2; D perhaps matches TRBD1 (5 bases). The CDR3 length is 12 residues. Trimming left V 7 bases short and J 3 bases short, with 9 bases between. In nucleotides, the CDR3 is TGTGCCAGCATCAGGGATGACTATGGCTACACCTTC. The encoded protein is CASIRDDYGYTF.

This chain joins TRBV28 and TRBJ2-5; D is possibly TRBD2 (6 bases). CDR3 length: 15 amino acids. Germline CDR1 and CDR2: MDHEN and SYDVKM. The germline V and J ends were trimmed by 10 bases and 2 bases, with 20 bases remaining between them. The CDR3 region is CAIHSGYGGQETQYF. DNA for the CDR3: TGTGCCATCCATAGCGGCTACGGAGGTCAAGAGACCCAGTACTTC.

This clone was seen once. V and J are TRBV7-3 and TRBJ1-2; D might be TRBD1 (6 bases). The length of the CDR3 is 13 residues. The V and J ends lost 5 bases and 4 bases respectively, with 11 bases between them. Germline CDR1 reads SGHTA; CDR2 reads FQGTGA. CDR3 sequence: CASSRQDVYGYTF. The CDR3 bases are TGTGCCAGCAGCCGACAGGATGTCTATGGCTACACCTTC.

V gene TRBV2 combines with J gene TRBJ1-1, with 7 bases aligning to TRBD1. The CDR3 has 15 residues. Germline V lookup: CDR1 SNHLY, CDR2 FYNNEI. V dropped 7 bases and J dropped 4; count of bases not matched to a gene: 12. Here the CDR3 DNA reads TGTGCCAGCATCCTAGGGGGCGCTTGGGGCACTGAAGCTTTCTTT. Its protein is CASILGGAWGTEAFF.

The V gene is TRBV27, the J gene TRBJ1-2; D may be TRBD1 (6 bases). Germline lookup yields CDR1 MNHEY and CDR2 SMNVEV (reference sequence). Trimming pared 4 bases from V and 7 bases from J, leaving 16 bases between. The CDR3 covers 14 residues. The CDR3 spells CASSWGPRGSGYTF. CDR3 sequence (DNA): TGTGCCAGCAGTTGGGGGCCTCGGGGTAGTGGCTACACCTTC.

The CDR3 nucleotides are TGCGCCAGCAGCTTGGGAGAGGAACTTGGCTACACCTTC. Its protein product is CASSLGEELGYTF. V usage is TRBV5-1 and J usage is TRBJ1-2; D remains ambiguous. This CDR3 spans 13 amino acids. The germline CDR1 and CDR2 sequences are SGHRS and YFSETQ. Trimming took off 0 bases at V and 7 bases at J, with 10 bases between the two ends. The complete variable domain, with remaining parts taken from reference TRBV5-1 and TRBJ1-2, reads KAGVTQTPRYLIKTRGQQVTLSCSPISGHRSVSWYQQTPGQGLQFLFEYFSETQRNKGNFPGRFSGRQFSNSRSEMNVSTLELGDSALYLCASSLGEELGYTFGSGTRLTVV.

The chain couples TRBV27 to TRBJ2-7; 7 nucleotides align to TRBD2. The CDR3 is 14 residues long. Looked up from germline, CDR1 is MNHEY and CDR2 is SMNVEV (reference sequence). With V trimmed by 8 bases and J by 5 bases, 12 bases remained unmatched. The CDR3 DNA reads as TGTGCCAGCGGCCTCTGGCGGGAGTCCCACGAGCAGTACTTC. Its protein product is CASGLWRESHEQYF.